The 9 T cell receptor beta chains listed next were all sequenced from one sample in a study. TCRdb re-derived calls from the 5' RACE reads in MiXCR, one entry per CDR3 protein. The table lists about 55,000 distinct CDR3 sequences, roughly a sixth of them singletons. Sequenced sample: naive CD4+ T cells sorted from blood. Documented subset: naive CD4+ T cells, CD4+CD45RA+CD25-. The receptor source for this set is a female donor with breast cancer.

This clonotype was picked up a small number of times. The V call is TRBV11-3, the J call TRBJ2-5; the D is unclear. V was clipped by 5 bases and J by 10 bases, with 20 bases between them. The CDR3 length is 14 residues. The germline gives CDR1 SGHNT, CDR2 YENEEA. The CDR3 reads CASSPSAGGRFQYF. The CDR3 DNA reads as TGTGCCAGCAGCCCGTCCGCCGGTGGGCGATTCCAGTACTTC. The whole variable domain, filled in from reference TRBV11-3 and TRBJ2-5, reads EAGVVQSPRYKIIEKKQPVAFWCNPISGHNTLYWYLQNLGQGPELLIRYENEEAVDDSQLPKDRFSAERLKGVDSTLKIQPAELGDSAVYLCASSPSAGGRFQYFGPGTRLLVL.

The sample holds many counts of this clonotype. V usage is TRBV6-6 and J usage is TRBJ2-5; 7 nucleotides line up with TRBD1. CDR3 length: 14 amino acids. Germline CDR1 reads MNHNY; CDR2 reads SVGAGI (reference sequence). V lost 8 bases, J lost 5 bases, and 11 bases stayed unmatched. The CDR3 spells CASGKTGDGETQYF. As DNA, the CDR3 is TGTGCCAGCGGGAAAACAGGGGATGGGGAGACCCAGTACTTC.

This clonotype was seen many times. This chain links TRBV25-1 with TRBJ1-2; D may be TRBD1 (5 bases). The CDR3 spans 12 residues. V was pared by 7 bases and J by 2 bases, with 8 bases between. The V gene's germline CDR1 is MGHDK and CDR2 SYGVNS. Written as DNA, the CDR3 is TGTGCCAGCAAGGACACCAACTATGGCTACACCTTC. This encodes CASKDTNYGYTF.

The table lists this clonotype with many counts. The rearrangement joins TRBV5-6 to TRBJ1-5; D unclear. CDR1 and CDR2 from the germline V gene are SGHDT and YYEEEE. This CDR3 is 14 amino acids long. V was shortened by 1 base and J by 1 base, with 6 bases between the two germline ends. This CDR3 is CASSLWGSNQPQHF. CDR3 in DNA: TGTGCCAGCAGCTTGTGGGGAAGCAATCAGCCCCAGCATTTT. The full variable domain, its missing parts supplied by reference TRBV5-6 and TRBJ1-5, is DAGVTQSPTHLIKTRGQQVTLRCSPKSGHDTVSWYQQALGQGPQFIFQYYEEEERQRGNFPDRFSGHQFPNYSSELNVNALLLGDSALYLCASSLWGSNQPQHFGDGTRLSIL.

This clonotype was recorded at least ten times. The chain employs TRBV7-9 and TRBJ2-2; D ambiguous. Trimming stripped 5 bases from V and 2 bases from J, with 0 bases between. This CDR3 comprises 11 residues. Germline CDR1 and CDR2: SEHNR and FQNEAQ (reference sequence). In DNA, the CDR3 is TGTGCCAGCAGCAACACCGGGGAGCTGTTTTTT. It yields the protein CASSNTGELFF.

The table lists this clonotype with many counts. V is TRBV5-1 and J is TRBJ2-1; 9 nucleotides match TRBD2. This CDR3 region has 14 residues. The V gene end was trimmed by 1 base and the J gene end by 16 bases; junction bases not matched to a gene: 12. Germline loops: CDR1 SGHRS, CDR2 YFSETQ. The CDR3 coding sequence is TGCGCCAGCAGCTTGATGATAGCGGGAGAAACAGGCTTCTTC. Amino acid sequence: CASSLMIAGETGFF.

This clonotype was counted at least ten times. J is TRBJ1-1 and V is TRBV5-1; 7 bases are a match to TRBD1. This CDR3 region has 14 residues. Germline trimming cut 3 bases from V and 5 bases from J; bases unmatched to any gene: 7. Per the germline V gene, CDR1 is SGHRS and CDR2 is YFSETQ. DNA for the CDR3: TGCGCCAGCAGCTCTTCTAGGGGGCAAACTGAAGCTTTCTTT. It encodes CASSSSRGQTEAFF.

V is TRBV6-5 and J is TRBJ2-7; a possible D gene is TRBD1 (5 bases). The V and J ends lost 3 bases and 1 base respectively, with 13 bases between them. The CDR3 loop spans 15 amino acids. CDR1 and CDR2 (germline): MNHEY, SVGAGI. CDR3 region: CASSYRGSESYEQYF. CDR3 in DNA: TGTGCCAGCAGTTATAGGGGCAGCGAATCCTACGAGCAGTACTTC.

The genes are TRBV29-1 and TRBJ2-7; 11 positions match TRBD2. CDR1 and CDR2 from the germline V gene are SQVTM and ANQGSEA. V was pared by 7 bases and J by 4 bases, with 9 bases of the junction left unmatched. CDR3 length: 14 residues. CDR3 in DNA: TGCAGCGCATGCCTAGCGGGAGGTGGGTACGAGCAGTACTTC. Protein product: CSACLAGGGYEQYF.